This TCR beta chain was sequenced during a study of CD8 T cells in ankylosing spondylitis. General study results and limits: Among TCR beta sequences, a motif of several highly homologous variants appeared characteristic of ankylosing spondylitis blood. Matched synovial fluid from ankylosing spondylitis patients was reported to be enriched for disease-linked clones.

Comment on this clonotype: Its antigen remains unidentified.

TCRdb reprocessed the 5' RACE reads via MiXCR and lists one record per CDR3 protein. The sample shows around 140,000 distinct CDR3 sequences, roughly 17% of them seen only once. This CDR3 has 13 residues. Trimming took 8 bases from V and 4 from J; bases not matched to a gene: 8. The germline V gene has CDR1 LNHNV and CDR2 YYDKDF (reference sequence). V gene TRBV15 combines with J gene TRBJ2-7; TRBD1 matches 7 bases. Sequenced sample: blood, either unsorted or a sorted T cell fraction (not recorded which). The clonotype was recovered from a male donor with ankylosing spondylitis. The CDR3 nucleotides are TGTGCCACCGGCTCCGGACAGGAGTACGAGCAGTACTTC. This sequence encodes CATGSGQEYEQYF.